Sequencing of this T cell receptor (beta chain) was carried out in a study of CD8 T cells in ankylosing spondylitis. Findings and caveats of the study: Some motif variants were previously reported in reactive arthritis synovial fluid and blood. What appeared characteristic of ankylosing spondylitis blood was a TCR beta motif of 7 or 8 highly homologous variants.

In this sample, this clonotype turned up a few times. The target antigen is unknown. The CDR3 is 13 residues long. Between the trimmed V and J ends, which lost 1 base and 5 bases, there was a span of 9 bases. The V gene's germline CDR1 is GTSNPN and CDR2 SVGIG (reference sequence). Each CDR3 protein is one row after TCRdb ran MiXCR on the 5' RACE reads. The sample has about 270,000 distinct CDR3 sequences; more than 25% are singletons. This chain links TRBV30 with TRBJ1-5, with D maybe TRBD1 (6 bases). Sequencing was performed on blood, either unsorted or a sorted T cell fraction (not recorded which). The sequence was obtained from a male donor with ankylosing spondylitis or in good health (not recorded which). The DNA for the CDR3 is TGTGCCTGGAGTGCCGGGGGCCATCAGCCCCAGCATTTT. It codes for CAWSAGGHQPQHF.